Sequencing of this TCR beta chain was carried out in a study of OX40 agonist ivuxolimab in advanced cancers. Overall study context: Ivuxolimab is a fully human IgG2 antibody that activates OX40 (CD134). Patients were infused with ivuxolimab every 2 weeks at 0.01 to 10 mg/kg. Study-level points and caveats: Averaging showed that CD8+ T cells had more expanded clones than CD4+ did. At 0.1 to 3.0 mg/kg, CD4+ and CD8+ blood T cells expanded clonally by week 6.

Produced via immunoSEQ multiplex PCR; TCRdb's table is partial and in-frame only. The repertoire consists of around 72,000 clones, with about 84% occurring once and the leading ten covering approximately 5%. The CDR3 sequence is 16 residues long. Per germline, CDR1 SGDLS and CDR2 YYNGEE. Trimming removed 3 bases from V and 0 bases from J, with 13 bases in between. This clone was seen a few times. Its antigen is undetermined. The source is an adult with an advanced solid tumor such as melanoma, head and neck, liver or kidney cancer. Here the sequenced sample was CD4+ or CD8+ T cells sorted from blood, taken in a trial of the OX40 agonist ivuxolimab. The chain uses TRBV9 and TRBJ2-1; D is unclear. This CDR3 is CASSAHARSSYNEQFF. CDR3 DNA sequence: TGTGCCAGCAGCGCCCATGCCCGTAGCTCCTACAATGAGCAGTTCTTC.